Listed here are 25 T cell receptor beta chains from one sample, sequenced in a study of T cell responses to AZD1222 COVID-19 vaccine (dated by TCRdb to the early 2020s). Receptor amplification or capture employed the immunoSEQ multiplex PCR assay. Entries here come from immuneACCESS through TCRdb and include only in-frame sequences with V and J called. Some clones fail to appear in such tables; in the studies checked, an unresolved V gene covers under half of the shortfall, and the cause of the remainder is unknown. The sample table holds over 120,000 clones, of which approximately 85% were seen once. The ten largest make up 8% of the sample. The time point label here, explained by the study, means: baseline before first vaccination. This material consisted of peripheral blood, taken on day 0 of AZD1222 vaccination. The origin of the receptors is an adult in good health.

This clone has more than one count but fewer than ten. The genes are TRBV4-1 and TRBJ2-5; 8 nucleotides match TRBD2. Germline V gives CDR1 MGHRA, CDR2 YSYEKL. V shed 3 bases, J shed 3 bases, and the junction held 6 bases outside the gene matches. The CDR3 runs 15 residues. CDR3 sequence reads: CASSHPISGEETQYF. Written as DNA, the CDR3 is TGCGCCAGCAGCCACCCCATTAGCGGGGAAGAGACCCAGTACTTC.

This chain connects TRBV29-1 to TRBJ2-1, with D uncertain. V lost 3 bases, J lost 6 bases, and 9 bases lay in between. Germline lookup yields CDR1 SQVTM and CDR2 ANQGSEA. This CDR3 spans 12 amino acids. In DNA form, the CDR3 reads TGCAGCGTTGAGGAGTCCAGCAATGAGCAGTTCTTC. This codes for CSVEESSNEQFF.

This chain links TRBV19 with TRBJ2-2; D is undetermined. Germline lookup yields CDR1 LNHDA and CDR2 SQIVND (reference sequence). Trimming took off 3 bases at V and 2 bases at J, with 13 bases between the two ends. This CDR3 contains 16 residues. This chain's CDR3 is CASSILSGLNTGELFF. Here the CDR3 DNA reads TGTGCCAGTAGTATTCTATCAGGATTAAACACCGGGGAGCTGTTTTTT.

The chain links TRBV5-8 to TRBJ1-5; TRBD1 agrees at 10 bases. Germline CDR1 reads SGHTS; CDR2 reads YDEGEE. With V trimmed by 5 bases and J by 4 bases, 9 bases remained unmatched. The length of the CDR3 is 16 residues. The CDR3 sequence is CASSSGPGQGNQPQHF. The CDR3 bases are TGTGCCAGCAGTTCCGGTCCGGGACAGGGGAATCAGCCCCAGCATTTT. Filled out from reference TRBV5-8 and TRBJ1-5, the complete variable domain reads EAGVTQSPTHLIKTRGQQATLRCSPISGHTSVYWYQQALGLGLQFLLWYDEGEERNRGNFPPRFSGRQFPNYSSELNVNALELEDSALYLCASSSGPGQGNQPQHFGDGTRLSIL.

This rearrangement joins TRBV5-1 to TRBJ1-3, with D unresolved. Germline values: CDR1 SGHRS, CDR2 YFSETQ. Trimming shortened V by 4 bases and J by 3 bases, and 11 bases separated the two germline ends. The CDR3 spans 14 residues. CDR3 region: CASSLNRDGNTIYF. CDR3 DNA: TGCGCCAGCAGCCTGAATAGGGATGGAAACACCATATATTTT.

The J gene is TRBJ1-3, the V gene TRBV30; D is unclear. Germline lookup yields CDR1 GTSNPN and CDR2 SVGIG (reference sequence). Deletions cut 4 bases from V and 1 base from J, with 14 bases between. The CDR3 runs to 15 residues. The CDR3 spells CAWTRGGGSGNTIYF. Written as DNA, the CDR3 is TGTGCCTGGACCCGGGGAGGTGGGTCTGGAAACACCATATATTTT.

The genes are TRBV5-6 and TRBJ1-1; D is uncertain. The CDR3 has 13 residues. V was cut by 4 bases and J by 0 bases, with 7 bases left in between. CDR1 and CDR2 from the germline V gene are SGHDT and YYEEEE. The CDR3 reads CASSPGLNTEAFF. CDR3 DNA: TGTGCCAGCAGCCCCGGTTTGAACACTGAAGCTTTCTTT. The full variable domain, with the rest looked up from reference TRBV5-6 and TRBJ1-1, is DAGVTQSPTHLIKTRGQQVTLRCSPKSGHDTVSWYQQALGQGPQFIFQYYEEEERQRGNFPDRFSGHQFPNYSSELNVNALLLGDSALYLCASSPGLNTEAFFGQGTRLTVV.

The CDR3: CASSEPGQGKETQYF. The CDR3 nucleotides read TGCGCCAGCAGTGAACCGGGACAGGGAAAAGAGACCCAGTACTTC. This chain connects TRBV10-2 to TRBJ2-5; 9 bases fit TRBD1. Germline V gene lookup returns CDR1 WSHSY and CDR2 SAAADI. This CDR3 is 15 amino acids long. J was trimmed by 3 bases and V by 3 bases; bases with no gene match: 5.

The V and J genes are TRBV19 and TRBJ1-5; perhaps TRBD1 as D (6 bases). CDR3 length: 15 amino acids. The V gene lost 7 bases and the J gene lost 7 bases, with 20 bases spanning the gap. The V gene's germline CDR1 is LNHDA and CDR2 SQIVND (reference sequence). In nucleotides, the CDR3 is TGTGCCAGTACCGAGGGCATGAGGGGGGGCCAGCCCCAGCATTTT. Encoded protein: CASTEGMRGGQPQHF. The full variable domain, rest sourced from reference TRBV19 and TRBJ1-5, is DGGITQSPKYLFRKEGQNVTLSCEQNLNHDAMYWYRQDPGQGLRLIYYSQIVNDFQKGDIAEGYSVSREKKESFPLTVTSAQKNPTAFYLCASTEGMRGGQPQHFGDGTRLSIL.

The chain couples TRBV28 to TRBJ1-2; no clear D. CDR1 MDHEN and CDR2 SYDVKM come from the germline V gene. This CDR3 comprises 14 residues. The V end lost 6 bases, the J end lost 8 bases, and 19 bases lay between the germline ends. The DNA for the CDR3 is TGTGCCAGCAGGGCTCAAGGGATTGTGCTCGGCTACACCTTC. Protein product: CASRAQGIVLGYTF.

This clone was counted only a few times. The CDR3: CASSHYRDRLNYGYTF. The CDR3 coding sequence is TGTGCCAGCAGCCACTACCGGGACAGGCTAAACTATGGCTACACCTTC. This chain connects TRBV3-1 (or the pseudogene TRBV3-2) to TRBJ1-2; 8 nucleotides line up with TRBD1. Germline V lookup: CDR1 LGHDT, CDR2 YNNKEL (reference sequence). V shed 3 bases and J 2 bases; nucleotides not matched to a gene: 8. This CDR3 has 16 amino acids.

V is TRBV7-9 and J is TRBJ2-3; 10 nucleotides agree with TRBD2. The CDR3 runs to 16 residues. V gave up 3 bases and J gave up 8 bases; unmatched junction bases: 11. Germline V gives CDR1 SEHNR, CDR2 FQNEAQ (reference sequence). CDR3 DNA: TGTGCCAGCAGCTTCCCTTCTAGCGGGGGAACCGGTACGCAGTATTTT. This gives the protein CASSFPSSGGTGTQYF.

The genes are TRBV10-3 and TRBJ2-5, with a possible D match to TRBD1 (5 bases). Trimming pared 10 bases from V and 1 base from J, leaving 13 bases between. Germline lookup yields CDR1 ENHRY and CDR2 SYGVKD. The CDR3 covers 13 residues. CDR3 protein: CATVGHTQETQYF. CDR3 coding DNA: TGTGCCACCGTCGGACATACCCAAGAGACCCAGTACTTC.

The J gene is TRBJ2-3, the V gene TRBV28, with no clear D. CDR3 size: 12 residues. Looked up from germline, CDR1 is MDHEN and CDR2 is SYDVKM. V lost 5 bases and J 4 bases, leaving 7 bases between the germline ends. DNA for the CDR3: TGTGCCAGCAGTCCAAGGGCAGATACGCAGTATTTT. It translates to CASSPRADTQYF.

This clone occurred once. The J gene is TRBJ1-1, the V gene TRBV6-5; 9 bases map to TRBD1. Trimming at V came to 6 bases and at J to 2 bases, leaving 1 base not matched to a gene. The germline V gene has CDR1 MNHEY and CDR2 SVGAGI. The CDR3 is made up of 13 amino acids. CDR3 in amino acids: CASRDRGNTEAFF. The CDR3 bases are TGTGCCAGCAGGGACAGGGGTAACACTGAAGCTTTCTTT.

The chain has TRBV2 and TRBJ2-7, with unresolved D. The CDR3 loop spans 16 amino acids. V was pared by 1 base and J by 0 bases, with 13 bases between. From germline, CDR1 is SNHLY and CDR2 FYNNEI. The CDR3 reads CASSEGAPLASYEQYF. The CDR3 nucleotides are TGTGCCAGCAGTGAAGGGGCCCCGTTGGCCTCCTACGAGCAGTACTTC.

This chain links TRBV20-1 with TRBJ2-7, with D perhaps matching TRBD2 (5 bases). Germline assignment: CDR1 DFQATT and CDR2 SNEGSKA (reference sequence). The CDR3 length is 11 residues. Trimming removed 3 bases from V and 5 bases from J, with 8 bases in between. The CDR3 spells CSARASNEQYF. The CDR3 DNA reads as TGCAGTGCTAGGGCTAGCAACGAGCAGTACTTC.

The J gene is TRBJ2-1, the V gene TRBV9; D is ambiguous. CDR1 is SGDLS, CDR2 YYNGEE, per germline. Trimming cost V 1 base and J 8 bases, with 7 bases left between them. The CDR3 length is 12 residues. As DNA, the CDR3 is TGTGCCAGCAGCGTATTCGGCGATGAGCAGTTCTTC. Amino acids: CASSVFGDEQFF.

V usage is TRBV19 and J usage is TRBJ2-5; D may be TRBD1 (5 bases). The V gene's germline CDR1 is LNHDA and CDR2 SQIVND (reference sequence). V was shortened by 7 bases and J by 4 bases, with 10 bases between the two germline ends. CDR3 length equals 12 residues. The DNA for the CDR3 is TGTGCCAGTATCAGGGCCTTAGAGACCCAGTACTTC. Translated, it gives CASIRALETQYF.

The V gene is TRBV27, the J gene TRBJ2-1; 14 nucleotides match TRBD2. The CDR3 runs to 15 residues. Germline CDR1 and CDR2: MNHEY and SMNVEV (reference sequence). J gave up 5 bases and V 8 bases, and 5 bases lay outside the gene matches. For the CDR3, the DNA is TGTGCCAGCGGGCTGGGACTAGCGGGAGACAATGAGCAGTTCTTC. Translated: CASGLGLAGDNEQFF.

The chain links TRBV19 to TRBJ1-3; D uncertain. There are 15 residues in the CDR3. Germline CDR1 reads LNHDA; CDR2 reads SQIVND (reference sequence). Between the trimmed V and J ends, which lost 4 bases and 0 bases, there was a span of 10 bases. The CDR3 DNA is TGTGCCAGTAGTAAGGCAGGCCTCTCTGGAAACACCATATATTTT. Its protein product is CASSKAGLSGNTIYF.

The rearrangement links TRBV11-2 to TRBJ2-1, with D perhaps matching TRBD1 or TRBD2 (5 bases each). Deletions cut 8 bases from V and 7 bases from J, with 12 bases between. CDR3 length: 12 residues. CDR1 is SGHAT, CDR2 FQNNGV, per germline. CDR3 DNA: TGTGCCAGCCCGGGACCCCGAAATGAGCAGTTCTTC. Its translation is CASPGPRNEQFF.

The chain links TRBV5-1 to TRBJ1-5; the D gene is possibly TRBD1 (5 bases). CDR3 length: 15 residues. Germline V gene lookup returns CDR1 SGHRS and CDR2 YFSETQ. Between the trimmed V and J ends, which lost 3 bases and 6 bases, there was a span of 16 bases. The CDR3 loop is CASSWAGGEGQPQHF. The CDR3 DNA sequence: TGCGCCAGCAGCTGGGCCGGAGGGGAGGGTCAGCCCCAGCATTTT.

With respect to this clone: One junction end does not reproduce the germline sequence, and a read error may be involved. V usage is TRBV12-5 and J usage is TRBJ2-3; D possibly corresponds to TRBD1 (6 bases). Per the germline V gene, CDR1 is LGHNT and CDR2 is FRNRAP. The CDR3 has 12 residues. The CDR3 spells CASGLGTATQYF. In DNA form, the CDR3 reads TGTGCTAGTGGTTTGGGGACAGCTACGCAGTATTTT.

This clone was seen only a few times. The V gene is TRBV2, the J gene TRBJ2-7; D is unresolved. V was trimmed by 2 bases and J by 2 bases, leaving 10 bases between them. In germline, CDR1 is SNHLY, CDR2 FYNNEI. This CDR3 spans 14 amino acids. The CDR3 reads CASSEWWNPYEQYF. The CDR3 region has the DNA TGTGCCAGCAGTGAATGGTGGAATCCCTACGAGCAGTACTTC.